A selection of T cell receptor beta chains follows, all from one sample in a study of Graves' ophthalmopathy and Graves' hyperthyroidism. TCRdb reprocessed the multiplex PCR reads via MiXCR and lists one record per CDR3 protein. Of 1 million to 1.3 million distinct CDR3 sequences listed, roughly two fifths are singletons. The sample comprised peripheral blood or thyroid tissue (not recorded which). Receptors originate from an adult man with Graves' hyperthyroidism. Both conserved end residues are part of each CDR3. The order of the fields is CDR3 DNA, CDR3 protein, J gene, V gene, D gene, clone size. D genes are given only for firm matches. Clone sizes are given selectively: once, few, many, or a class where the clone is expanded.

TGCGCCAGCAGCCAAGAGGTCGACAGTAACTATGGCTACACCTTC	CASSQEVDSNYGYTF	TRBJ1-2	TRBV4-1	-	many
TGTGCCAGCAGTCCCGGCCTGGCTAGCGGGGGCCAGGAGACCCAGTACTTC	CASSPGLASGGQETQYF	TRBJ2-5	TRBV6-2/TRBV6-3	TRBD2	few
TGTGCCAGCACCAACACGATCCGGGAGACCCAGTACTTC	CASTNTIRETQYF	TRBJ2-5	TRBV6-2/TRBV6-3	-	-
TGTGCCTGGAGTCCCCCGGGAGGAGAGACCCAGTACTTC	CAWSPPGGETQYF	TRBJ2-5	TRBV30	TRBD2	-
TGTGCCAGCAGGGGGGATGGACTAGCGCGGGAGCAGTACTTC	CASRGDGLAREQYF	TRBJ2-7	TRBV2	TRBD2	-
TGTGCCAGCAGCCCCAAGACAGGACCGCACTTT	CASSPKTGPHF	TRBJ1-1	TRBV14	-	many
TGTGCCAGCAGTTACACGGGGGTACAAGAGACCCAGTACTTC	CASSYTGVQETQYF	TRBJ2-5	TRBV6-5	-	-
TGTGCCATCACCTCTTCGCGGGGAGAGCAGTACTTC	CAITSSRGEQYF	TRBJ2-7	TRBV10-3	-	many
TGTGCCAGTAGTCCGCCGCGTAGCGGGCAAGAGACCCAGTACTTC	CASSPPRSGQETQYF	TRBJ2-5	TRBV19	TRBD2	-
TGTGCCAGTACTGGGACAGATTTTTCCTACGAGCAGTACTTC	CASTGTDFSYEQYF	TRBJ2-7	TRBV19	TRBD1	-
TGTGCCATCAGTTATAGGACGGATGAGCAGTACTTC	CAISYRTDEQYF	TRBJ2-7	TRBV2	-	-
TGCGCCAGCAGCCAACTCCGGGACGGAAATTCACCCCTCCACTTT	CASSQLRDGNSPLHF	TRBJ1-6	TRBV4-3	-	-
TGTGCCAGCAGCTTCTTAAACACCGGGGAGCTGTTTTTT	CASSFLNTGELFF	TRBJ2-2	TRBV7-2	-	-
TGTGCCAGCAGTTTCCAGACTAACTATGGCTACACCTTC	CASSFQTNYGYTF	TRBJ1-2	TRBV27	-	-
TGTGCCAGCAGTCAACAGGGTTTGCGCTATGGCTACACCTTC	CASSQQGLRYGYTF	TRBJ1-2	TRBV12-3/TRBV12-4	-	many
TGTGCCAGCAGTTACTCAAGCGGGAGGGACTACGAGCAGTACTTC	CASSYSSGRDYEQYF	TRBJ2-7	TRBV6-5	TRBD2	-
TGTGCCTGGACCCACGGTGGGGGCGGCAACGAGCAGTACTTC	CAWTHGGGGNEQYF	TRBJ2-7	TRBV19	-	-
TGTGCCAGCAGCTCTCCGACAGGTTTGGACACCGGGGAGCTGTTTTTT	CASSSPTGLDTGELFF	TRBJ2-2	TRBV7-8	-	-
TGCAGCGTTGGGGACACCCGGAACACTGAAGCTTTCTTT	CSVGDTRNTEAFF	TRBJ1-1	TRBV29-1	-	-
TGTGCCAGCAGCACATTTGAAACTGAAGCTTTCTTT	CASSTFETEAFF	TRBJ1-1	TRBV7-9	-	many
TGCAGCGTTGAAACTAGGGAGTCGGAGCAGTACTTC	CSVETRESEQYF	TRBJ2-7	TRBV29-1	-	-
TGTGCCAGCAGCCTCGTCGGGGAGCCGGGAAAACTGTTTTTT	CASSLVGEPGKLFF	TRBJ1-4	TRBV7-9	-	many
TGTGCCAGCAGACCCACAGGGGCACATCAGCCCCAGCATTTT	CASRPTGAHQPQHF	TRBJ1-5	TRBV6-5	TRBD1	-
TGCAGCGTTGGGGGTAGCACAGATACGCAGTATTTT	CSVGGSTDTQYF	TRBJ2-3	TRBV29-1	-	few
TGTGCCAGCTCACCACCTTTCGCAGGGTCAAAGACCCAGTACTTC	CASSPPFAGSKTQYF	TRBJ2-5	TRBV5-5	-	-
TGCGCCAGCAGCCAAGATTTTAGTCAGAATTCACCCCTCCACTTT	CASSQDFSQNSPLHF	TRBJ1-6	TRBV4-3	-	many
TGCAGCGTTGAGGCGGGGGTTGGAGAGACCCAGTACTTC	CSVEAGVGETQYF	TRBJ2-5	TRBV29-1	TRBD2	many